The source of this TCR beta chain is a study of T-cell reconstitution after alpha-beta-depleted transplantation in children. Unique molecular identifiers were used to barcode this TCRbeta library. TCRdb fed the PCR reads into MiXCR, producing one record per CDR3 protein. The sample lists more than 85,000 distinct CDR3 sequences; under 9% were seen once. In this sample, this clonotype turned up many times. Germline assignment: CDR1 ENHRY and CDR2 SYGVKD. V was pared by 0 bases and J by 9 bases, with 14 bases between. The CDR3 has 14 residues. This rearrangement joins TRBV10-3 to TRBJ1-1; maybe TRBD1 (6 bases). The material sequenced was PBMCs, taken before TCRalphabeta/CD19-depleted stem cell transplant. The receptor was derived from a boy aged 2 to 9 with acute lymphoblastic leukemia, due to receive a stem cell transplant. As DNA, the CDR3 is TGTGCCATCAGTGAGTCGACTCAAGGGGACAAAGCTTTCTTT. Translated, it gives CAISESTQGDKAFF.